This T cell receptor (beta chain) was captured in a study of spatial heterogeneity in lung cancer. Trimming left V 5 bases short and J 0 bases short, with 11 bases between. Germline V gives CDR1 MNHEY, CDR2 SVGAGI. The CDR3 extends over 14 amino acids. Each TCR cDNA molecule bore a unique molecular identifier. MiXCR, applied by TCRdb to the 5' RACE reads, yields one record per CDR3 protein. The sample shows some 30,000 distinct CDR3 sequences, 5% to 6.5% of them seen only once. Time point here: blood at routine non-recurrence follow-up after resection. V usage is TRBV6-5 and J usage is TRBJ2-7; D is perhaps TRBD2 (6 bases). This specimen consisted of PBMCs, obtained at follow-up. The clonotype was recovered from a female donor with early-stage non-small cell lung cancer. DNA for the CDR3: TGTGCCAGCAGTGGGGACTTTACCTCCTACGAGCAGTACTTC. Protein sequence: CASSGDFTSYEQYF.